Following are 23 T cell receptor beta chains from one sample sequenced in a study of blood T cell repertoires in COVID-19. Assay used: immunoSEQ multiplex PCR; TCRdb lists only in-frame clones, some missing. The sample has fewer than 200,000 clones, over 75% seen once. The specimen sequenced was PBMCs or T cells enriched from blood (not recorded which). The receptors shown here come from a woman aged 18-29 years who had recovered from COVID-19.

This clone was counted a single time. The chain couples TRBV3-1 (or the pseudogene TRBV3-2) to TRBJ2-3, with a tentative D call TRBD2 (6 bases). The CDR3 has 15 residues. V lost 4 bases and J 0 bases, leaving 11 bases between the germline ends. Germline V gene sequence: CDR1 LGHDT, CDR2 YNNKEL (reference sequence). As DNA, the CDR3 is TGTGCCAGCAGCCGCTCTGGGGGGAGCACAGATACGCAGTATTTT. Its translation is CASSRSGGSTDTQYF.

This sequence joins TRBV24-1 and TRBJ2-1; D possibly corresponds to TRBD2 (5 bases). V lost 4 bases and J lost 1, with 10 bases in between. Germline V gives CDR1 KGHDR, CDR2 SFDVKD. The CDR3 is 15 residues long. CDR3 sequence: CATSEPAESYNEQFF. The CDR3 DNA reads TGTGCCACCAGTGAGCCAGCGGAGTCCTACAATGAGCAGTTCTTC.

The rearrangement uses TRBV10-3 and TRBJ1-1; TRBD1 is a possible D gene (6 bases). CDR1 is ENHRY and CDR2 is SYGVKD in the germline V gene. The CDR3 consists of 12 residues. The V end lost 5 bases, the J end lost 5 bases, and 9 bases lay between the germline ends. This chain's CDR3 is CAISLQGTEAFF. As DNA, the CDR3 is TGTGCCATCAGTTTACAGGGTACTGAAGCTTTCTTT.

This chain joins TRBV19 and TRBJ1-4; D ambiguous. The CDR3 contains 12 residues. In germline, CDR1 is LNHDA, CDR2 SQIVND (reference sequence). V lost 8 bases, J lost 8 bases, and 12 bases lay in between. Here the CDR3 reads CASASRGEKLFF. CDR3 sequence (DNA): TGTGCCAGTGCGTCCCGAGGAGAAAAACTGTTTTTT.

Only one count was recorded for this clone. This chain uses TRBV30 with TRBJ2-7; possibly TRBD1 for D (5 bases). Trimming took off 4 bases at V and 5 bases at J, with 15 bases between the two ends. The V gene's germline CDR1 is GTSNPN and CDR2 SVGIG (reference sequence). CDR3 size: 13 residues. The DNA for the CDR3 is TGTGCCTGGACCAGGGAACTGCTTGACGAGCAGTACTTC. Translated, it gives CAWTRELLDEQYF. The variable domain in full, completed from reference TRBV30 and TRBJ2-7, reads SQTIHQWPATLVQPVGSPLSLECTVEGTSNPNLYWYRQAAGRGLQLLFYSVGIGQISSEVPQNLSASRPQDRQFILSSKKLLLSDSGFYLCAWTRELLDEQYFGPGTRLTVT.

The chain carries TRBV7-3 and TRBJ2-2, with TRBD2 identical over 14 bases. Germline loops: CDR1 SGHTA, CDR2 FQGTGA. V shed 5 bases, J shed 5 bases, and the junction held 4 bases outside the gene matches. This CDR3 spans 16 amino acids. CDR3 in DNA: TGTGCCAGCAGCGCGGGACTAGCGGGAGTAACCGGGGAGCTGTTTTTT. The encoded protein is CASSAGLAGVTGELFF.

The CDR3 sequence: CAIREGTGGGRTEAFF. As DNA, the CDR3 is TGTGCCATCAGGGAGGGGACAGGGGGAGGGCGCACTGAAGCTTTCTTT. V and J are TRBV10-3 and TRBJ1-1; 11 nucleotides agree with TRBD1. J lost 4 bases, V lost 6 bases, and 10 bases had no gene match. The CDR3 consists of 16 residues. Per the germline V gene, CDR1 is ENHRY and CDR2 is SYGVKD.

V usage is TRBV5-1 and J usage is TRBJ1-3; D is undetermined. From germline, CDR1 is SGHRS and CDR2 YFSETQ. This CDR3 comprises 16 residues. Trimming shortened V by 4 bases and J by 0 bases, and 14 bases separated the two germline ends. The CDR3 region is CASSASPVNSGNTIYF. The DNA for the CDR3 is TGCGCCAGCAGCGCCTCCCCGGTGAACTCTGGAAACACCATATATTTT.

This chain joins TRBV5-1 and TRBJ2-3; the D gene is possibly TRBD2 (5 bases). The V gene lost 0 bases and the J gene lost 0 bases, with 8 bases spanning the gap. This CDR3 comprises 15 residues. Germline lookup yields CDR1 SGHRS and CDR2 YFSETQ. DNA of the CDR3: TGCGCCAGCAGCTTGGCATGGACTAGCACAGATACGCAGTATTTT. It yields the protein CASSLAWTSTDTQYF.

The chain joins TRBV28 to TRBJ2-3; the match to TRBD2 covers 8 bases. Unmatched junction bases numbered 6, after V lost 7 bases and J lost 3 bases. Germline-derived CDR1 and CDR2 are MDHEN and SYDVKM. This CDR3 is 14 amino acids long. For the CDR3, the DNA is TGTGCCAGCAAAGTAGCGGGAAGGACAGATACGCAGTATTTT. This encodes CASKVAGRTDTQYF. Complete variable domain (other parts from reference TRBV28 and TRBJ2-3): DVKVTQSSRYLVKRTGEKVFLECVQDMDHENMFWYRQDPGLGLRLIYFSYDVKMKEKGDIPEGYSVSREKKERFSLILESASTNQTSMYLCASKVAGRTDTQYFGPGTRLTVL.

The J gene is TRBJ2-7, the V gene TRBV15; D perhaps matches TRBD1 (6 bases). Germline V CDR1 and CDR2: LNHNV, YYDKDF (reference sequence). This CDR3 region has 17 residues. Trimming removed 0 bases at V and 2 bases at J, with 17 bases between. The CDR3 loop is CATSRDLRQGRTYEQYF. CDR3 bases: TGTGCCACCAGCAGAGATCTTCGGCAGGGGCGAACCTACGAGCAGTACTTC.

The chain combines TRBV19 with TRBJ2-7; the match to TRBD1 covers 8 bases. Germline CDR1 and CDR2: LNHDA and SQIVND (reference sequence). The J segment lost 5 bases and the V segment lost 2 bases, leaving 8 bases of the junction unmatched. The CDR3 length is 15 residues. The CDR3 region is CASSIQGAFGNEQYF. The CDR3 DNA reads TGTGCCAGTAGTATACAGGGGGCTTTTGGGAACGAGCAGTACTTC.

The V gene is TRBV4-1, the J gene TRBJ2-2; no reliable D call. The CDR3 is 15 residues long. CDR1 and CDR2 (germline): MGHRA, YSYEKL. Trimming pared 1 base from V and 1 base from J, leaving 7 bases between. DNA of the CDR3: TGCGCCAGCAGCCAAGCCCACGGGAACACCGGGGAGCTGTTTTTT. Residues: CASSQAHGNTGELFF.

This clone was seen a single time. V and J are TRBV27 and TRBJ2-7, with D maybe TRBD1 (6 bases). CDR1 MNHEY and CDR2 SMNVEV come from the germline V gene (reference sequence). There are 13 residues in the CDR3. V was shortened by 6 bases and J by 5 bases, with 14 bases between the two germline ends. CDR3 in DNA: TGTGCCAGCAGCCCATTGGGACACCACGAGCAGTACTTC. It is translated as CASSPLGHHEQYF.

The chain links TRBV5-6 to TRBJ1-2; D ambiguous. CDR1 and CDR2 from the germline V gene are SGHDT and YYEEEE. This CDR3 contains 15 residues. V was trimmed by 4 bases and J by 2 bases, leaving 15 bases between them. The CDR3 DNA is TGTGCCAGCAGCACCACGGGAAGGACGAACTATGGCTACACCTTC. It specifies CASSTTGRTNYGYTF.

The CDR3 reads CASRLTDSNTEAFF. The CDR3 DNA sequence: TGTGCCAGCAGGTTGACAGACTCTAACACTGAAGCTTTCTTT. V usage is TRBV28 and J usage is TRBJ1-1, with D possibly being TRBD1 (5 bases). The germline gives CDR1 MDHEN, CDR2 SYDVKM. CDR3 length: 14 amino acids. V lost 6 bases to trimming and J lost 2 bases, with 13 bases between them.

The gene calls are TRBV28 and TRBJ2-3, with TRBD1 identical over 9 bases. The germline gives CDR1 MDHEN, CDR2 SYDVKM. The CDR3 has 13 amino acids. Trimming took 11 bases from V and 3 from J; bases not matched to a gene: 6. This CDR3 reads CAGNRGLTDTQYF. Here the CDR3 DNA reads TGTGCCGGGAACAGGGGGCTGACAGATACGCAGTATTTT.

The genes are TRBV5-1 and TRBJ2-7; D unresolved. The V gene lost 3 bases and the J gene lost 4 bases, with 14 bases spanning the gap. The germline CDR1 and CDR2 sequences are SGHRS and YFSETQ. The CDR3 sequence is 14 residues long. The CDR3 DNA reads TGCGCCAGCAGCTCCTCCCTATCATCTTACGAGCAGTACTTC. It translates to CASSSSLSSYEQYF.

This chain links TRBV4-1 with TRBJ1-4; D uncertain. In germline, CDR1 is MGHRA, CDR2 YSYEKL. The CDR3 consists of 17 residues. The germline V and J ends were trimmed by 2 bases and 2 bases, with 15 bases remaining between them. As DNA, the CDR3 is TGCGCCAGCAGCCAAATTCCCGGGGAGAAGACTAATGAAAAACTGTTTTTT. It specifies CASSQIPGEKTNEKLFF.

This chain connects TRBV23-1 to TRBJ2-7; 8 positions agree with TRBD2. TRBV23-1 is flagged as an ORF with uncertain function. The CDR3 loop spans 15 amino acids. V was clipped by 6 bases and J by 3 bases; unmatched bases: 10. The CDR3 loop is CASSCWREALYEQYF. CDR3 nucleotides: TGCGCCAGCAGCTGTTGGCGGGAGGCCCTCTACGAGCAGTACTTC.

This clone was picked up one time. V gene TRBV5-1 combines with J gene TRBJ2-3; 14 nucleotides match TRBD2. J was trimmed by 5 bases and V by 6 bases; bases with no gene match: 5. Germline V lookup: CDR1 SGHRS, CDR2 YFSETQ. CDR3 length: 15 residues. The CDR3 nucleotides are TGCGCCAGCAAGGGACTAGCGGGGGATATAGATACGCAGTATTTT. This sequence encodes CASKGLAGDIDTQYF.

The V gene is TRBV5-1, the J gene TRBJ2-7; D is ambiguous. Germline CDR1 reads SGHRS; CDR2 reads YFSETQ. This CDR3 spans 16 amino acids. V dropped 0 bases and J dropped 1 base, with 14 bases sitting between them. The CDR3 DNA reads TGCGCCAGCAGCTTGGGAATGGGTGGAGAATCCTACGAGCAGTACTTC. It codes for CASSLGMGGESYEQYF.

This chain joins TRBV7-6 and TRBJ1-4; 7 bases map to TRBD1. With 1 base clipped from V and 10 bases from J, the junction kept 6 bases outside the gene matches. The CDR3 spans 14 residues. The germline gives CDR1 SGHVS, CDR2 FNYEAQ. The CDR3 sequence is CASSLVTGAAKLFF. In nucleotides, the CDR3 is TGTGCCAGCAGCTTAGTTACAGGGGCTGCAAAACTGTTTTTT.